These 30 T cell receptor beta chains were sequenced from one sample in a study of PD-L1 blockade in urothelial cancer. Clones were read by immunoSEQ multiplex PCR, and TCRdb kept only the in-frame ones, dropping some. This sample yields 30,000 to 40,000 clones, of which about nine tenths are seen a single time; approximately 8% belongs to the top ten. The input for sequencing was PBMCs, taken around atezolizumab (anti-PD-L1) treatment. The receptor source for this set is a man aged 65 to 85 with urothelial cancer.

The table lists this clone with a count of one. The J gene is TRBJ2-7, the V gene TRBV7-8; no reliable D call. CDR1 and CDR2 (germline): SGHVS, FQNEAQ. The CDR3 is 12 amino acids. Trimming removed 5 bases from V and 3 bases from J, with 8 bases in between. Here the CDR3 DNA reads TGTGCCAGCAGCCAAAGGAGCTACGAGCAGTACTTC. Encoded protein: CASSQRSYEQYF. Full variable domain (outside the CDR3, taken from reference TRBV7-8 and TRBJ2-7): GAGVSQSPRYKVAKRGQDVALRCDPISGHVSLFWYQQALGQGPEFLTYFQNEAQLDKSGLPSDRFFAERPEGSVSTLKIQRTQQEDSAVYLCASSQRSYEQYFGPGTRLTVT.

The chain is built from TRBV6-1 and TRBJ2-3; D not resolved. Between the trimmed V and J ends, which lost 4 bases and 1 base, there was a span of 6 bases. Germline lookup yields CDR1 MNHNS and CDR2 SASEGT. CDR3 size: 13 residues. Here the CDR3 reads CASSVSGTDTQYF. The DNA for the CDR3 is TGTGCCAGCAGTGTGAGCGGCACAGATACGCAGTATTTT.

This sequence joins TRBV10-1 and TRBJ2-7; 7 positions match TRBD1. The CDR3 length is 15 residues. V shed 8 bases and J 2 bases; nucleotides not matched to a gene: 12. Germline V gene lookup returns CDR1 WNHNN and CDR2 SYGVQD (reference sequence). CDR3 nucleotide sequence: TGCGCCAGCTCTTCGCGGCGGACAGGCCCCTACGAGCAGTACTTC. Encoded protein: CASSSRRTGPYEQYF.

The chain is built from TRBV29-1 and TRBJ2-3, with unresolved D. CDR1 and CDR2 (germline): SQVTM, ANQGSEA. CDR3 size: 11 residues. V lost 4 bases and J lost 3, with 5 bases in between. Here the CDR3 reads CSVALTDTQYF. CDR3 bases: TGCAGCGTTGCCCTGACAGATACGCAGTATTTT.

The J gene is TRBJ1-4, the V gene TRBV18; TRBD1 aligns across 8 bases. Germline V gives CDR1 KGHSH, CDR2 LQKENI. The CDR3 spans 14 residues. V was clipped by 3 bases and J by 7 bases; unmatched bases: 4. CDR3 sequence reads: CASSPGQGIEKLFF. The CDR3 bases are TGTGCCAGCTCACCCGGACAGGGAATTGAAAAACTGTTTTTT.

The chain joins TRBV19 to TRBJ2-1; 9 positions match TRBD1. The CDR3 totals 15 residues. V gave up 5 bases and J gave up 8 bases; unmatched junction bases: 10. Germline-derived CDR1 and CDR2 are LNHDA and SQIVND (reference sequence). Here the CDR3 DNA reads TGTGCCAGTAGTGTCTCCGGGACAGGGAGGCATGAGCAGTTCTTC. As protein: CASSVSGTGRHEQFF. Together with reference TRBV19 and TRBJ2-1, the CDR3 gives the full variable domain: DGGITQSPKYLFRKEGQNVTLSCEQNLNHDAMYWYRQDPGQGLRLIYYSQIVNDFQKGDIAEGYSVSREKKESFPLTVTSAQKNPTAFYLCASSVSGTGRHEQFFGPGTRLTVL.

The chain recombines TRBV19 with TRBJ1-2, with 10 bases fitting TRBD1. Germline V gives CDR1 LNHDA, CDR2 SQIVND (reference sequence). V lost 7 bases to trimming and J lost 6 bases; unmatched junction nucleotides: 5. The length of the CDR3 is 13 residues. The CDR3 region is CASTPTGGNGYTF. The CDR3 coding sequence is TGTGCCAGTACCCCGACAGGGGGCAATGGCTACACCTTC.

The chain is built from TRBV2 and TRBJ2-1; D might be TRBD1 (6 bases). The CDR3 is made up of 14 amino acids. Per germline, CDR1 SNHLY and CDR2 FYNNEI. Between the trimmed V and J ends, which lost 1 base and 7 bases, there was a span of 11 bases. CDR3 loop: CASSEDRARNEQFF. The CDR3 region has the DNA TGTGCCAGCAGTGAAGACAGGGCTAGAAATGAGCAGTTCTTC.

The genes are TRBV4-1 and TRBJ2-6; 10 nucleotides match TRBD1. The germline gives CDR1 MGHRA, CDR2 YSYEKL. V gave up 1 base and J gave up 5 bases; unmatched junction bases: 17. CDR3 length equals 21 residues. In DNA form, the CDR3 reads TGCGCCAGCAGCCAAGTCCACGGACAGGGGGTTCTCAGGGCCTGGGCCAACGTCCTGACTTTC. Translation: CASSQVHGQGVLRAWANVLTF.

This chain connects TRBV7-8 to TRBJ2-7; 7 nucleotides line up with TRBD2. Germline trimming cut 1 base from V and 0 bases from J; bases unmatched to any gene: 3. CDR1 and CDR2 from the germline V gene are SGHVS and FQNEAQ. The CDR3 has 15 amino acids. The chain's CDR3 is CASSLEAGFSYEQYF. As DNA, the CDR3 is TGTGCCAGCAGCTTAGAAGCGGGGTTCTCCTACGAGCAGTACTTC.

The genes are TRBV27 and TRBJ2-2, with no clear D. The CDR3 spans 15 residues. Germline values: CDR1 MNHEY, CDR2 SMNVEV (reference sequence). Trimming cost V 2 bases and J 2 bases, with 9 bases left between them. The CDR3 reads CASSLQVINTGELFF. Here the CDR3 DNA reads TGTGCCAGCAGTTTACAGGTTATCAACACCGGGGAGCTGTTTTTT.

The V call is TRBV9, the J call TRBJ2-5; D ambiguous. Germline V gene lookup returns CDR1 SGDLS and CDR2 YYNGEE. The V gene lost 4 bases and the J gene lost 1 base, with 14 bases spanning the gap. The CDR3 is 15 amino acids. The CDR3: CASSSDGGRQETQYF. CDR3 nucleotide sequence: TGTGCCAGCAGCTCAGACGGCGGTCGCCAAGAGACCCAGTACTTC. Full variable domain (missing parts from reference TRBV9 and TRBJ2-5): DSGVTQTPKHLITATGQRVTLRCSPRSGDLSVYWYQQSLDQGLQFLIQYYNGEERAKGNILERFSAQQFPDLHSELNLSSLELGDSALYFCASSSDGGRQETQYFGPGTRLLVL.

This clone was observed a handful of times. The chain uses TRBV5-4 and TRBJ2-3, with 11 bases identical to TRBD2. The CDR3 length is 16 residues. Germline loops: CDR1 SGHNT, CDR2 YYREEE (reference sequence). The trim removed 0 bases at V and 6 bases at J, leaving 6 bases unmatched. In DNA form, the CDR3 reads TGTGCCAGCAGCTTGGAGGCTAGCGGGAGGATCGATACGCAGTATTTT. Residues: CASSLEASGRIDTQYF.

This clone has a single count. This chain connects TRBV28 to TRBJ1-2; TRBD1 might be the D (5 bases). The germline V gene has CDR1 MDHEN and CDR2 SYDVKM. Trimming took off 8 bases at V and 4 bases at J, with 17 bases between the two ends. This CDR3 is 14 amino acids long. CDR3 protein: CASEIPGGLYGYTF. Here the CDR3 DNA reads TGTGCCAGCGAAATCCCGGGGGGACTCTATGGCTACACCTTC.

This clone came up once. The chain combines TRBV11-1 with TRBJ2-1, with D possibly matching TRBD1 (6 bases). CDR3 length: 16 residues. V lost 1 base and J 8 bases, leaving 18 bases between the germline ends. From germline, CDR1 is SGHAT and CDR2 FQDESV (reference sequence). The CDR3 loop is CASSLGGTGLVDEQFF. CDR3 DNA sequence: TGTGCCAGCAGCTTAGGGGGAACAGGGCTGGTCGATGAGCAGTTCTTC.

The chain uses TRBV19 and TRBJ2-7, with a tentative D call TRBD2 (6 bases). V lost 5 bases and J 6 bases, leaving 20 bases between the germline ends. The CDR3 spans 15 residues. Germline CDR1 and CDR2: LNHDA and SQIVND (reference sequence). The CDR3 region has the DNA TGTGCCAGTAGTCCCACCGGAGGGCCTCGAGGCGAGCAGTACTTC. Its protein is CASSPTGGPRGEQYF.

The chain's CDR3 is CASRAGGSSYNEQFF. CDR3 DNA: TGTGCCAGCAGAGCGGGAGGTAGCTCCTACAATGAGCAGTTCTTC. The chain combines TRBV6-6 with TRBJ2-1, with 9 bases that match TRBD2. The V gene end was trimmed by 6 bases and the J gene end by 0 bases; junction bases not matched to a gene: 3. Germline V CDR1 and CDR2: MNHNY, SVGAGI (reference sequence). CDR3 length equals 15 residues.

The chain is built from TRBV6-1 and TRBJ1-2; 8 nucleotides align to TRBD1. V lost 6 bases and J lost 0; bases outside the gene matches: 0. The germline CDR1 and CDR2 sequences are MNHNS and SASEGT. CDR3 size: 13 residues. The CDR3, as DNA: TGTGCCAGCAGCAGGGGGCCTAACTATGGCTACACCTTC. As protein: CASSRGPNYGYTF.

This chain links TRBV28 with TRBJ2-2, with 8 bases that match TRBD2. Germline V gene data show CDR1 as MDHEN and CDR2 as SYDVKM. V was pared by 3 bases and J by 1 base, with 7 bases of the junction left unmatched. The CDR3 totals 17 residues. This CDR3 reads CASSLTLAGQNTGELFF. The CDR3 nucleotides read TGTGCCAGCAGTTTGACATTAGCGGGACAGAACACCGGGGAGCTGTTTTTT.

The J gene is TRBJ2-3, the V gene TRBV29-1; 8 bases are shared with TRBD2. V trimming: 6 bases; J trimming: 2 bases; junction bases outside the gene matches: 7. The CDR3 is 14 residues long. Germline V gene lookup returns CDR1 SQVTM and CDR2 ANQGSEA. The CDR3 DNA reads TGCAGCGTCACTAGCGGAGGCTACACAGATACGCAGTATTTT. Its translation: CSVTSGGYTDTQYF.

The J gene is TRBJ2-1, the V gene TRBV6-1; TRBD1 agrees at 8 bases. The CDR3 contains 13 residues. Germline V CDR1 and CDR2: MNHNS, SASEGT. J gave up 6 bases and V 11 bases, and 9 bases lay outside the gene matches. CDR3 nucleotides: TGTGCCGTGAAGTCCGGGACAGGCAATGAGCAGTTCTTC. This encodes CAVKSGTGNEQFF.

The chain employs TRBV27 and TRBJ2-1, with 10 bases fitting TRBD2. The CDR3 is 16 amino acids. CDR1 MNHEY and CDR2 SMNVEV come from the germline V gene (reference sequence). Unmatched junction bases numbered 7, after V lost 5 bases and J lost 3 bases. In nucleotides, the CDR3 is TGTGCCAGCAGTCCCTTAGCGGGAGGCCACTACAATGAGCAGTTCTTC. It translates to CASSPLAGGHYNEQFF.

This rearrangement joins TRBV28 to TRBJ2-2, with 9 nucleotides matching TRBD2. This CDR3 contains 15 residues. From germline, CDR1 is MDHEN and CDR2 SYDVKM. With V trimmed by 5 bases and J by 7 bases, 8 bases remained unmatched. Here the CDR3 reads CASSQRLAVFGELFF. CDR3 DNA sequence: TGTGCCAGCAGTCAAAGACTAGCGGTTTTCGGGGAGCTGTTTTTT.

This chain uses TRBV30 with TRBJ1-4; 7 bases are shared with TRBD1. The CDR3 extends over 12 amino acids. Per the germline V gene, CDR1 is GTSNPN and CDR2 is SVGIG (reference sequence). V lost 7 bases and J lost 8; bases outside the gene matches: 7. The CDR3 protein is CASGGVMEKLFF. The CDR3 DNA follows: TGTGCCTCAGGGGGAGTGATGGAAAAACTGTTTTTT.

This chain joins TRBV9 and TRBJ2-5, with 7 bases identical to TRBD2. Matching the DNA end better, TRBJ2-7 makes the J call doubtful. CDR1 SGDLS and CDR2 YYNGEE come from the germline V gene. The CDR3 has 16 residues. CDR3 amino acids: CASSPAPSGTFYEQYF. In DNA form, the CDR3 reads TGTGCCAGCAGCCCCGCCCCCAGCGGGACCTTTTACGAGCAGTACTTC.

The chain carries TRBV5-4 and TRBJ1-1; D is uncertain. The V end was cut by 3 bases, the J end by 2 bases, with 11 bases between. There are 14 residues in the CDR3. CDR1 is SGHNT and CDR2 is YYREEE in the germline V gene (reference sequence). Here the CDR3 DNA reads TGTGCCAGCAGCTCTGGAGCGGCAAACACTGAAGCTTTCTTT. Protein: CASSSGAANTEAFF.

CDR3 residues: CASTIGRSHNEQFF. CDR3 sequence (DNA): TGTGCCAGTACGATCGGGAGAAGCCACAATGAGCAGTTCTTC. The V and J genes are TRBV19 and TRBJ2-1, with D maybe TRBD2 (6 bases). The germline gives CDR1 LNHDA, CDR2 SQIVND (reference sequence). The CDR3 runs to 14 residues. Trimming pared 7 bases from V and 5 bases from J, leaving 15 bases between.

The chain has TRBV18 and TRBJ2-2, with 8 nucleotides matching TRBD1. The CDR3 consists of 15 residues. The trim removed 5 bases at V and 6 bases at J, leaving 8 bases unmatched. The V gene's germline CDR1 is KGHSH and CDR2 LQKENI. The CDR3 DNA is TGTGCCAGCTCATCCGCCGAGACAGGGGCCGGGGAGCTGTTTTTT. It encodes CASSSAETGAGELFF.

V usage is TRBV19 and J usage is TRBJ2-1; 11 nucleotides align to TRBD2. Germline lookup yields CDR1 LNHDA and CDR2 SQIVND (reference sequence). With 0 bases clipped from V and 4 bases from J, the junction kept 14 bases outside the gene matches. This CDR3 is built from 20 residues. Here the CDR3 DNA reads TGTGCCAGTAGTATAGATTATGGGGGGACTAGCGGAGCTGGGTACAATGAGCAGTTCTTC. Translating gives CASSIDYGGTSGAGYNEQFF.

V is TRBV7-2 and J is TRBJ2-5, with 11 bases aligning to TRBD2. The germline CDR1 and CDR2 sequences are SGHTA and FQGNSA. The length of the CDR3 is 15 residues. The V and J ends lost 4 bases and 0 bases, in that order; junction bases with no gene match: 1. CDR3 residues: CASSSSGRYQETQYF. CDR3 sequence (DNA): TGTGCCAGCAGCTCTAGCGGGAGGTACCAAGAGACCCAGTACTTC.